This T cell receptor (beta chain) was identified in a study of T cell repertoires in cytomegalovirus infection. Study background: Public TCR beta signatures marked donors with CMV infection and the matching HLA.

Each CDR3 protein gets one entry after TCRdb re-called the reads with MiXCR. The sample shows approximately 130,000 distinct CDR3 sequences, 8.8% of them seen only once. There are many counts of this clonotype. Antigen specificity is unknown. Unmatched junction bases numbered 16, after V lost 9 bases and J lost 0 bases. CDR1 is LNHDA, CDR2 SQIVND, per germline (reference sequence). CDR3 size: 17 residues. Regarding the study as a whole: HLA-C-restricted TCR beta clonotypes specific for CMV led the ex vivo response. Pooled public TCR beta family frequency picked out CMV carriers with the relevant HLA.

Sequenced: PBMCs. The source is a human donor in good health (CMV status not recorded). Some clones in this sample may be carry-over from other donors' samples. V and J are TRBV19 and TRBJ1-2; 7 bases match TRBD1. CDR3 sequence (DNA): TGTGCCAGCTCGGGCTCCGGGACAGTGGTTACTAACTATGGCTACACCTTC. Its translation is CASSGSGTVVTNYGYTF.